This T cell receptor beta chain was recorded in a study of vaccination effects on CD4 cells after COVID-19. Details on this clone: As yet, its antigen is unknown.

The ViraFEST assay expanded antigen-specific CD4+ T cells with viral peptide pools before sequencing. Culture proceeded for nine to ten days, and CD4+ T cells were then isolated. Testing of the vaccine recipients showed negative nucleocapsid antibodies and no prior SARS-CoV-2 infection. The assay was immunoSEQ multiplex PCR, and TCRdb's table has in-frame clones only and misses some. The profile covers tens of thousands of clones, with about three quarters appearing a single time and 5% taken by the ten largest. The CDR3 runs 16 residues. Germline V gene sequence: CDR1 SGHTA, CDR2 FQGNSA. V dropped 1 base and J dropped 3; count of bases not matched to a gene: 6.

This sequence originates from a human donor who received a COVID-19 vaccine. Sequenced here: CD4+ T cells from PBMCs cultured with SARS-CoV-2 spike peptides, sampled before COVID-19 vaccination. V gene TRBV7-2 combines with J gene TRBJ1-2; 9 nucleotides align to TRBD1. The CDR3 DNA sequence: TGTGCCAGCAGCTTAGGCCTGGGACAGGGAGACTATGGCTACACCTTC. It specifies CASSLGLGQGDYGYTF.